Below, 14 T cell receptor beta chains from the same sample are listed, as sequenced in a study of vaccination and CD4 T cells after COVID-19 (dated 2022 in TCRdb). In the paper's terms, the treatment or condition label means: approximately 10-day PBMC culture with coronavirus spike peptide pools or control peptides (ViraFEST assay). The library relied on PCR. TCRdb lists the instrument as Illumina iSeq 100. DNA from cultured CD4+ T cells underwent TCR sequencing with the Oncomine TCR Beta short-read assay at the Johns Hopkins FTIC core. Starting from the raw public reads, TCRdb applied fastp trimming at Q25, assembled clones with MiXCR and retained in-frame beta chains. Each CDR3 protein gets just one entry, which takes the most common genes and DNA from the rows behind it. This sample comprises approximately 19,000 distinct CDR3 sequences, just over 60% of them detected only once. The ten largest clones take up around 8% of the sample.

Their target antigens are unknown. The specimen sequenced was CD4+ T cells from blood, cultured in vitro. These receptor sequences come from a human donor who had recovered from COVID-19.

The V call is TRBV28, the J call TRBJ1-2; D is perhaps TRBD1 (5 bases). The CDR3 sequence is 12 residues long. Germline values: CDR1 MDHEN, CDR2 SYDVKM. With 3 bases removed from V and 4 bases from J, the gap between germline ends came to 6 bases. The CDR3 loop is CASSLGGYGYTF. The CDR3 region has the DNA TGTGCCAGCAGTTTGGGGGGCTATGGCTACACCTTC.

This chain uses TRBV7-4 with TRBJ1-3; no definite D call. CDR3 length: 14 residues. V gave up 1 base and J gave up 1 base, with 5 bases separating them. Per the germline V gene, CDR1 is SGHVT and CDR2 is SQSDAQ. The CDR3 region is CASSLGQSGNTIYF. Written as DNA, the CDR3 is TGTGCCAGCAGCTTAGGGCAATCTGGAAACACCATATATTTT.

The chain has TRBV12-3 or TRBV12-4 and TRBJ2-7; D unresolved. V was trimmed by 5 bases and J by 0 bases, leaving 5 bases between them. The CDR3 loop spans 12 amino acids. CDR3 DNA sequence: TGTGCCAGCAGTCGAGTCTCCTACGAGCAGTACTTC. It specifies CASSRVSYEQYF.

The V call is TRBV21-1, the J call TRBJ2-7; the table's D gene call, TRBD1, was not cross checked with the DNA. TRBV21-1 is deemed a pseudogene. The CDR3 is 15 amino acids. Here the CDR3 reads CASSKDGRQEHEQYF. DNA for the CDR3: TGTGCCAGCAGCAAAGACGGGCGACAGGAACACGAGCAGTACTTC.

The V call is TRBV19, the J call TRBJ1-5; D uncertain. The germline V gene encodes CDR1 LNHDA and CDR2 SQIVND (reference sequence). V lost 1 base and J lost 5, with 6 bases in between. This CDR3 region has 13 residues. CDR3 residues: CASSIVGDQPQHF. The CDR3 bases are TGTGCCAGTAGTATAGTCGGGGATCAGCCCCAGCATTTT.

This clonotype has only a few counts. J is TRBJ1-1 and V is TRBV15; possibly TRBD1 for D (6 bases). The CDR3 length is 18 residues. V gave up 4 bases and J gave up 2 bases, with 23 bases separating them. Germline lookup yields CDR1 LNHNV and CDR2 YYDKDF (reference sequence). This CDR3 reads CATSKQTSAGTLNTEAFF. The DNA of the CDR3 is TGTGCCACCAGCAAACAAACCAGCGCCGGGACATTAAACACTGAAGCTTTCTTT.

The chain recombines TRBV10-1 with TRBJ2-1; tentatively, D is TRBD1 (7 bases). The CDR3 sequence is 14 residues long. Germline CDR1 and CDR2: WNHNN and SYGVQD (reference sequence). The germline V and J ends were trimmed by 6 bases and 4 bases, with 13 bases remaining between them. CDR3 in DNA: TGCGCCAGCAGCCGCGGGACAGAGTACAATGAGCAGTTCTTC. It is translated as CASSRGTEYNEQFF.

The genes are TRBV20-1 and TRBJ1-1; TRBD1 might be the D (6 bases). This CDR3 region has 13 residues. The V gene's germline CDR1 is DFQATT and CDR2 SNEGSKA (reference sequence). V shed 7 bases and J shed 0 bases, with 12 bases lying between them. The CDR3 loop reads CSVGPGVNTEAFF. In DNA form, the CDR3 reads TGCAGTGTCGGCCCAGGGGTGAACACTGAAGCTTTCTTT.

This chain joins TRBV28 and TRBJ2-3; no clear D. The CDR3 loop spans 13 amino acids. The germline gives CDR1 MDHEN, CDR2 SYDVKM. V lost 7 bases and J 6 bases, leaving 14 bases between the germline ends. The CDR3 nucleotides are TGTGCCAGCACCGGACGGGCTAGGGATACGCAGTATTTT. It specifies CASTGRARDTQYF.

The chain combines TRBV5-7 with TRBJ2-5; D is perhaps TRBD2 (5 bases). TRBV5-7 falls under the ORF class, with uncertain function. CDR3 length: 14 amino acids. V lost 7 bases and J lost 3, with 16 bases in between. The CDR3 protein is CASPSGGGEETQYF. The CDR3 region has the DNA TGTGCCAGCCCTTCAGGCGGAGGTGAAGAGACCCAGTACTTC.

The gene calls are TRBV6-5 and TRBJ2-7; 11 nucleotides agree with TRBD1. V dropped 0 bases and J dropped 3; count of bases not matched to a gene: 4. Germline lookup yields CDR1 MNHEY and CDR2 SVGAGI. This CDR3 comprises 16 residues. The CDR3: CASSYSRTGGYYEQYF. For the CDR3, the DNA is TGTGCCAGCAGTTACTCCAGGACAGGGGGCTACTACGAGCAGTACTTC.

The chain recombines TRBV5-1 with TRBJ2-7, with D maybe TRBD2 (5 bases). The CDR3 consists of 14 residues. CDR1 and CDR2 (germline): SGHRS, YFSETQ. The ends were cut back, 7 bases at V and 2 bases at J, with 16 bases in the middle. CDR3: CASRERILTYEQYF. DNA for the CDR3: TGCGCCAGCCGAGAGCGGATACTAACCTACGAGCAGTACTTC.

V is TRBV6-1 and J is TRBJ2-5, with D possibly TRBD2 on 6 matching bases. V dropped 7 bases and J dropped 0 bases, with 9 bases sitting between them. This CDR3 is 13 amino acids long. CDR1 and CDR2 from the germline V gene are MNHNS and SASEGT. The CDR3 DNA reads as TGTGCCAGCACTAGCGTGTACCAAGAGACCCAGTACTTC. Protein product: CASTSVYQETQYF.

This chain connects TRBV6-1 to TRBJ1-3; 9 nucleotides match TRBD1. V was pared by 6 bases and J by 5 bases, with 5 bases of the junction left unmatched. The germline CDR1 and CDR2 sequences are MNHNS and SASEGT. CDR3 length equals 14 residues. CDR3 residues: CASRQGQGRNTIYF. CDR3 nucleotide sequence: TGTGCCAGCAGACAAGGACAGGGGCGAAACACCATATATTTT.